The 29 T cell receptor beta chains reported below all come from one sample, sequenced in a study of shared clonotypes between healthy human individuals. Using immunoSEQ multiplex PCR, the repertoire was profiled, and TCRdb retains in-frame clones only, with some absent. Of about 750,000 clones listed, around 93% are singletons. The naive CD8 subset, CD45RO-negative cells positively selected for CCR7, excluded terminally differentiated effector memory CD45RA+ cells. Sequenced: naive CD8+ T cells sorted from blood. These receptors were collected from a man aged 25-45 years in good health.

The chain combines TRBV5-4 with TRBJ2-5, with TRBD2 matching 16 bases. The germline V gene has CDR1 SGHNT and CDR2 YYREEE (reference sequence). V trimming: 4 bases; J trimming: 5 bases; junction bases outside the gene matches: 5. This CDR3 is 16 amino acids long. The CDR3 DNA follows: TGTGCCAGCAGCGGGACTAGCGGGAGGGCCGGGGAGACCCAGTACTTC. Translating gives CASSGTSGRAGETQYF.

The chain links TRBV7-8 to TRBJ2-3, with 11 positions matching TRBD2. CDR1 SGHVS and CDR2 FQNEAQ come from the germline V gene. The trim removed 6 bases at V and 1 base at J, leaving 3 bases unmatched. The CDR3 extends over 15 amino acids. CDR3 nucleotide sequence: TGTGCCAGCAGAAATAGCGGGAGGGGCACAGATACGCAGTATTTT. Translating gives CASRNSGRGTDTQYF.

The rearrangement joins TRBV7-8 to TRBJ2-7; weak D call: TRBD2 (5 bases). From germline, CDR1 is SGHVS and CDR2 FQNEAQ. CDR3 size: 15 residues. The V and J ends lost 6 bases and 4 bases respectively, with 19 bases between them. The CDR3 region is CASSPGSGFLYEQYF. The CDR3 nucleotides read TGTGCCAGCAGTCCCGGGTCGGGGTTCTTATACGAGCAGTACTTC. Combining the CDR3 with reference TRBV7-8 and TRBJ2-7 gives the whole variable domain GAGVSQSPRYKVAKRGQDVALRCDPISGHVSLFWYQQALGQGPEFLTYFQNEAQLDKSGLPSDRFFAERPEGSVSTLKIQRTQQEDSAVYLCASSPGSGFLYEQYFGPGTRLTVT.

The gene calls are TRBV15 and TRBJ1-1; no clear D. Trimming took off 0 bases at V and 5 bases at J, with 7 bases between the two ends. Per the germline V gene, CDR1 is LNHNV and CDR2 is YYDKDF (reference sequence). This CDR3 has 13 residues. CDR3 region: CATSRDSGTEAFF. In nucleotides, the CDR3 is TGTGCCACCAGCAGAGATTCGGGTACTGAAGCTTTCTTT. The full variable domain, its missing parts supplied by reference TRBV15 and TRBJ1-1, is DAMVIQNPRYQVTQFGKPVTLSCSQTLNHNVMYWYQQKSSQAPKLLFHYYDKDFNNEADTPDNFQSRRPNTSFCFLDIRSPGLGDTAMYLCATSRDSGTEAFFGQGTRLTVV.

The chain is built from TRBV4-1 and TRBJ2-5; the match to TRBD2 covers 10 bases. V lost 1 base, J lost 5 bases, and 13 bases stayed unmatched. This CDR3 comprises 18 residues. In germline, CDR1 is MGHRA, CDR2 YSYEKL. The CDR3 DNA reads as TGCGCCAGCAGCCAAGGAGTTATCTCCGAGCGGGAGGGCGAGACCCAGTACTTC. The encoded protein is CASSQGVISEREGETQYF.

The chain combines TRBV7-2 with TRBJ2-7; D is perhaps TRBD2 (6 bases). Germline-derived CDR1 and CDR2 are SGHTA and FQGNSA. The germline V and J ends were trimmed by 5 bases and 7 bases, with 15 bases remaining between them. The CDR3 runs to 13 residues. The CDR3: CASSPGGAREQYF. The DNA of the CDR3 is TGTGCCAGCAGCCCCGGAGGGGCCCGAGAGCAGTACTTC.

V is TRBV27 and J is TRBJ1-2, with no clear D. Deletions cut 4 bases from V and 0 bases from J, with 15 bases between. This CDR3 contains 16 residues. Germline V gene data show CDR1 as MNHEY and CDR2 as SMNVEV (reference sequence). In nucleotides, the CDR3 is TGTGCCAGCAGTTCCTTCGAGGGATTGGCTAACTATGGCTACACCTTC. It is translated as CASSSFEGLANYGYTF.

The chain combines TRBV10-1 with TRBJ2-2; D unresolved. Germline V gene sequence: CDR1 WNHNN, CDR2 SYGVQD (reference sequence). The CDR3 has 13 amino acids. Trimming shortened V by 0 bases and J by 6 bases, and 5 bases separated the two germline ends. As DNA, the CDR3 is TGCGCCAGCAGTGAGTCGATGGCCGGGGAGCTGTTTTTT. Its protein is CASSESMAGELFF.

The chain uses TRBV19 and TRBJ2-3, with D maybe TRBD1 (5 bases). CDR3 length: 13 amino acids. The germline V gene has CDR1 LNHDA and CDR2 SQIVND (reference sequence). The ends were cut back, 6 bases at V and 6 bases at J, with 13 bases in the middle. For the CDR3, the DNA is TGTGCCAGTAGGGGTGGGGCAACTGATACGCAGTATTTT. It encodes CASRGGATDTQYF.

The V call is TRBV7-9, the J call TRBJ2-1; 8 nucleotides match TRBD1. The ends lost 10 bases at V and 5 bases at J; junction bases unmatched: 4. Germline CDR1 SEHNR, CDR2 FQNEAQ (reference sequence). The CDR3 extends over 12 amino acids. In nucleotides, the CDR3 is TGTGCCACCGGGACAGGCGACAATGAGCAGTTCTTC. Amino acid sequence: CATGTGDNEQFF.

The chain links TRBV28 to TRBJ1-5, with a weak D call TRBD1 (6 bases). This CDR3 is 11 amino acids long. The germline gives CDR1 MDHEN, CDR2 SYDVKM. Deletions cut 11 bases from V and 4 bases from J, with 9 bases between. This CDR3 reads CALGGNQPQHF. The DNA for the CDR3 is TGTGCCCTAGGGGGGAATCAGCCCCAGCATTTT.

CDR3 in amino acids: CSSKGPVKADTQYF. The CDR3 region has the DNA TGCAGCTCCAAGGGGCCAGTGAAAGCAGATACGCAGTATTTT. V gene TRBV29-1 combines with J gene TRBJ2-3; possible D gene TRBD1, 5 bases. The length of the CDR3 is 14 residues. CDR1 and CDR2 (germline): SQVTM, ANQGSEA. The V end lost 8 bases, the J end lost 4 bases, and 19 bases lay between the germline ends.

V is TRBV7-9 and J is TRBJ2-7; 12 nucleotides agree with TRBD2. Unmatched junction bases numbered 5, after V lost 5 bases and J lost 0 bases. Germline V gene sequence: CDR1 SEHNR, CDR2 FQNEAQ (reference sequence). The CDR3 has 16 residues. CDR3 residues: CASSGGTSGPSYEQYF. The CDR3 DNA follows: TGTGCCAGCAGCGGAGGGACTAGCGGGCCCTCCTACGAGCAGTACTTC.

The chain has TRBV7-2 and TRBJ2-1; D perhaps matches TRBD2 (5 bases). The germline V gene has CDR1 SGHTA and CDR2 FQGNSA. The CDR3 sequence is 14 residues long. Trimming pared 3 bases from V and 7 bases from J, leaving 13 bases between. The CDR3 here is CASSFVRGRNEQFF. CDR3 nucleotide sequence: TGTGCCAGCAGCTTCGTGAGAGGGCGGAATGAGCAGTTCTTC.

The CDR3 spells CASSSPALATNEKLFF. The CDR3, as DNA: TGTGCCAGCAGCTCGCCAGCGCTTGCAACTAATGAAAAACTGTTTTTT. This chain connects TRBV7-9 to TRBJ1-4; unclear D gene. The CDR3 is 16 amino acids. Trimming cost V 4 bases and J 0 bases, with 12 bases left between them. CDR1 SEHNR and CDR2 FQNEAQ come from the germline V gene (reference sequence).

J is TRBJ1-3 and V is TRBV9, with no clear D. The CDR3 consists of 14 residues. The germline V and J ends were trimmed by 0 bases and 0 bases, with 4 bases remaining between them. CDR1 and CDR2 (germline): SGDLS, YYNGEE. CDR3 region: CASSVDHSGNTIYF. The CDR3 DNA reads TGTGCCAGCAGCGTAGACCACTCTGGAAACACCATATATTTT.

The chain links TRBV7-9 to TRBJ2-4, with unresolved D. V dropped 4 bases and J dropped 0 bases, with 13 bases sitting between them. The germline gives CDR1 SEHNR, CDR2 FQNEAQ (reference sequence). The CDR3 sequence is 16 residues long. The CDR3: CASSSSLVVAKNIQYF. Here the CDR3 DNA reads TGTGCCAGCAGCTCCTCGCTCGTTGTAGCCAAAAACATTCAGTACTTC.

CDR3 residues: CSVRLAGDGTDTQYF. CDR3 DNA: TGCAGCGTGCGACTAGCGGGAGATGGCACAGATACGCAGTATTTT. The chain links TRBV29-1 to TRBJ2-3; 12 bases map to TRBD2. V trimming: 6 bases; J trimming: 1 base; junction bases outside the gene matches: 5. Germline V gene sequence: CDR1 SQVTM, CDR2 ANQGSEA. The CDR3 contains 15 residues.

V is TRBV6-5 and J is TRBJ1-1; D call uncertain. The V end was cut by 5 bases, the J end by 5 bases, with 6 bases between. The germline V gene encodes CDR1 MNHEY and CDR2 SVGAGI. The CDR3 runs 11 residues. CDR3 DNA sequence: TGTGCCAGCAGTATGGGAACTGAAGCTTTCTTT. It translates to CASSMGTEAFF.

The chain combines TRBV5-1 with TRBJ2-7, with D possibly TRBD1 on 6 matching bases. Germline V CDR1 and CDR2: SGHRS, YFSETQ. The CDR3 spans 14 residues. Trimming shortened V by 6 bases and J by 0 bases, and 13 bases separated the two germline ends. CDR3 protein: CASTLMDSSYEQYF. CDR3 nucleotide sequence: TGCGCCAGCACCCTAATGGACAGCTCCTACGAGCAGTACTTC.

The V gene is TRBV7-9, the J gene TRBJ1-1, with unresolved D. Trimming took 0 bases from V and 1 from J, leaving 6 bases between them. CDR1 and CDR2 from the germline V gene are SEHNR and FQNEAQ (reference sequence). There are 14 residues in the CDR3. CDR3 residues: CASSLAQTNTEAFF. The CDR3 bases are TGTGCCAGCAGCTTAGCGCAGACGAACACTGAAGCTTTCTTT. Together with reference TRBV7-9 and TRBJ1-1, the CDR3 gives the full variable domain: DTGVSQNPRHKITKRGQNVTFRCDPISEHNRLYWYRQTLGQGPEFLTYFQNEAQLEKSRLLSDRFSAERPKGSFSTLEIQRTEQGDSAMYLCASSLAQTNTEAFFGQGTRLTVV.

This clone was detected only once. The rearrangement uses TRBV5-1 and TRBJ2-1; TRBD2 might be the D (6 bases). The V end lost 3 bases, the J end lost 5 bases, and 15 bases lay between the germline ends. The CDR3 contains 15 residues. Per the germline V gene, CDR1 is SGHRS and CDR2 is YFSETQ. The CDR3 region is CASSSGTSIDNEQFF. For the CDR3, the DNA is TGCGCCAGCAGCTCCGGGACTTCGATCGACAATGAGCAGTTCTTC.

V and J are TRBV19 and TRBJ2-3; D is perhaps TRBD2 (5 bases). Germline V CDR1 and CDR2: LNHDA, SQIVND (reference sequence). There are 17 residues in the CDR3. Between the trimmed V and J ends, which lost 4 bases and 3 bases, there was a span of 20 bases. The CDR3 coding sequence is TGTGCCAGTAGTAAAGTCGCGGGTTGGGAAATGACAGATACGCAGTATTTT. As protein: CASSKVAGWEMTDTQYF.

The CDR3 region has the DNA TGCGCCAGCAGCTACCGGACTAGCGGGAGGGCCTACGAGCAGTACTTC. Amino acid sequence: CASSYRTSGRAYEQYF. The chain carries TRBV4-1 and TRBJ2-7, with 15 bases that match TRBD2. CDR1 and CDR2 from the germline V gene are MGHRA and YSYEKL. This CDR3 is 16 amino acids long. With V trimmed by 5 bases and J by 2 bases, 4 bases remained unmatched.

The DNA for the CDR3 is TGTGCCAGCAGCTCCCCCCGGGGAATAGCGGGAAGGACAGATACGCAGTATTTT. Translation: CASSSPRGIAGRTDTQYF. The chain recombines TRBV7-9 with TRBJ2-3; 8 positions match TRBD2. The CDR3 is 18 residues long. The germline V gene encodes CDR1 SEHNR and CDR2 FQNEAQ (reference sequence). J lost 3 bases, V lost 4 bases, and 15 bases had no gene match.

This sequence joins TRBV7-6 and TRBJ2-2; D not certain. Germline CDR1 reads SGHVS; CDR2 reads FNYEAQ. Trimming took 3 bases from V and 1 from J, leaving 12 bases between them. There are 16 residues in the CDR3. CDR3 amino acids: CASSFWLSGNTGELFF. In nucleotides, the CDR3 is TGTGCCAGCAGCTTTTGGTTGTCGGGGAACACCGGGGAGCTGTTTTTT.

The V and J genes are TRBV29-1 and TRBJ2-3; D gene unclear. Germline CDR1 and CDR2: SQVTM and ANQGSEA. The V and J ends lost 4 bases and 0 bases respectively, with 8 bases between them. CDR3 length: 13 residues. The CDR3 coding sequence is TGCAGCGTTGCAGGATCTAGCACAGATACGCAGTATTTT. Protein product: CSVAGSSTDTQYF.

V is TRBV9 and J is TRBJ2-7; D uncertain. The length of the CDR3 is 13 residues. Germline V gene lookup returns CDR1 SGDLS and CDR2 YYNGEE. V was clipped by 3 bases and J by 6 bases, with 13 bases between them. CDR3 amino acids: CASSASKGSEQYF. DNA for the CDR3: TGTGCCAGCAGCGCTTCTAAGGGTTCCGAGCAGTACTTC. Based on the CDR3 plus reference TRBV9 and TRBJ2-7, the full variable domain is DSGVTQTPKHLITATGQRVTLRCSPRSGDLSVYWYQQSLDQGLQFLIQYYNGEERAKGNILERFSAQQFPDLHSELNLSSLELGDSALYFCASSASKGSEQYFGPGTRLTVT.

As for this clone: The identical CDR3 is also encoded by other nucleotide sequences in the sample. J is TRBJ2-2 and V is TRBV9; D remains ambiguous. CDR3 length equals 13 residues. The V gene's germline CDR1 is SGDLS and CDR2 YYNGEE. V was cut by 0 bases and J by 4 bases, with 4 bases left in between. The CDR3 sequence: CASSVVTTGELFF. In DNA form, the CDR3 reads TGTGCCAGCAGCGTAGTAACCACCGGGGAGCTGTTTTTT.